Described below is a single TCR beta chain sequence and its context. Reverse transcription used about 0.45 to 1 ug RNA and random hexamers. TCRdb used MiXCR to reprocess the immunoSEQ multiplex PCR reads, holding one entry per CDR3 protein. The sample has 100,000 to 150,000 distinct CDR3 sequences; about 95% are singletons. This sample is part of a study of CD8 T cells in Susac syndrome. The CDR3 runs 12 residues. V was clipped by 8 bases and J by 4 bases, with 14 bases between them. CDR1 SQVTM and CDR2 ANQGSEA come from the germline V gene. The sequence was obtained from a human donor in good health. The chain is built from TRBV29-1 and TRBJ1-2; tentative D call: TRBD1 (5 bases). Specimen: CD4+ T cells from PBMCs. The CDR3 DNA sequence: TGCAGCATCTCCACCCAGGGCTATGGCTACACCTTC. It encodes CSISTQGYGYTF.